The 17 T cell receptor beta chains below were found in one sample sequenced in a study of chemoradiotherapy in HPV16-positive cancers. Libraries were prepared by immunoSEQ multiplex PCR; TCRdb keeps only in-frame clonotypes and omits some of them. The sample consists of about 33,000 clones, more than 85% of them appearing once. The input for sequencing was blood, taken from a patient who underwent chemoradiotherapy. Source of these receptors: a human donor with HPV-associated anogenital cancer.

The gene calls are TRBV2 and TRBJ2-5; TRBD2 might be the D (7 bases). CDR1 and CDR2 from the germline V gene are SNHLY and FYNNEI. CDR3 length: 15 amino acids. Deletions cut 7 bases from V and 5 bases from J, with 20 bases between. The CDR3, as DNA: TGTGCCAGCACCGGCATTCTGGGGGGGCTGGAGACCCAGTACTTC. This codes for CASTGILGGLETQYF. Together with reference TRBV2 and TRBJ2-5, the CDR3 gives the full variable domain: EPEVTQTPSHQVTQMGQEVILRCVPISNHLYFYWYRQILGQKVEFLVSFYNNEISEKSEIFDDQFSVERPDGSNFTLKIRSTKLEDSAMYFCASTGILGGLETQYFGPGTRLLVL.

The chain couples TRBV5-6 to TRBJ1-4; D ambiguous. V was clipped by 3 bases and J by 8 bases, with 17 bases between them. Germline CDR1 reads SGHDT; CDR2 reads YYEEEE. This CDR3 contains 15 residues. CDR3 residues: CASSSRVWADEKLFF. CDR3 DNA: TGTGCCAGCAGCTCCCGAGTGTGGGCGGACGAAAAACTGTTTTTT.

The chain uses TRBV6-6 and TRBJ1-2, with D possibly matching TRBD1 (6 bases). The germline gives CDR1 MNHNY, CDR2 SVGAGI (reference sequence). The length of the CDR3 is 16 residues. V lost 5 bases, J lost 3 bases, and 19 bases lay in between. DNA for the CDR3: TGTGCCAGCAGTCCTCGACAGGACCCCGGGGACTATGGCTACACCTTC. It encodes CASSPRQDPGDYGYTF.

The rearrangement joins TRBV4-3 to TRBJ2-7; D is unclear. Per germline, CDR1 LGHNA and CDR2 YSLEER. The CDR3 length is 14 residues. V dropped 0 bases and J dropped 7 bases, with 13 bases sitting between them. CDR3 coding DNA: TGCGCCAGCAGCCAAGATTGGGCAGTGGGAGAGCAGTACTTC. It is translated as CASSQDWAVGEQYF.

This CDR3 reads CASSSPTGFGETQYF. CDR3 DNA sequence: TGTGCCAGCAGCAGTCCGACAGGGTTTGGGGAGACCCAGTACTTC. The rearrangement uses TRBV7-9 and TRBJ2-5, with TRBD1 identical over 7 bases. Germline CDR1 reads SEHNR; CDR2 reads FQNEAQ (reference sequence). Trimming cost V 5 bases and J 5 bases; bases outside gene matches: 11. The CDR3 contains 15 residues.

The chain recombines TRBV5-1 with TRBJ2-3; 13 positions match TRBD2. J lost 2 bases, V lost 3 bases, and 3 bases had no gene match. CDR1 SGHRS and CDR2 YFSETQ come from the germline V gene. The CDR3 runs 16 residues. CDR3 sequence (DNA): TGCGCCAGCAGCTACACTAGCGGGGGGGCCACAGATACGCAGTATTTT. Protein sequence: CASSYTSGGATDTQYF.

This clone appeared once. The CDR3 nucleotides read TGTGCCAGCACCTGGTCCGGAGATACGCAGTATTTT. This encodes CASTWSGDTQYF. The chain recombines TRBV7-9 with TRBJ2-3, with no clear D. CDR3 length equals 12 residues. With 7 bases removed from V and 5 bases from J, the gap between germline ends came to 10 bases. Germline CDR1 is SEHNR and CDR2 is FQNEAQ (reference sequence).

The chain recombines TRBV5-1 with TRBJ2-4; D is undetermined. The CDR3 covers 17 residues. Germline CDR1 and CDR2: SGHRS and YFSETQ. Trimming left V 0 bases short and J 0 bases short, with 13 bases between. The CDR3, as DNA: TGCGCCAGCAGCTTGGGAGCAGGCCCAGGAGCCAAAAACATTCAGTACTTC. It yields the protein CASSLGAGPGAKNIQYF. The full variable domain, with the rest looked up from reference TRBV5-1 and TRBJ2-4, is KAGVTQTPRYLIKTRGQQVTLSCSPISGHRSVSWYQQTPGQGLQFLFEYFSETQRNKGNFPGRFSGRQFSNSRSEMNVSTLELGDSALYLCASSLGAGPGAKNIQYFGAGTRLSVL.

The chain combines TRBV19 with TRBJ2-7, with 7 nucleotides matching TRBD1. The V gene's germline CDR1 is LNHDA and CDR2 SQIVND (reference sequence). CDR3 size: 15 residues. Losses at the gene ends were 1 base for V and 1 base for J; bases not matched to a gene: 4. CDR3 nucleotides: TGTGCCAGTAGTATAGCACAGGGGTTATCCTACGAGCAGTACTTC. Amino acids: CASSIAQGLSYEQYF.

The chain combines TRBV5-1 with TRBJ2-3, with 11 bases that match TRBD2. The CDR3 sequence is 15 residues long. Trimming removed 9 bases from V and 3 bases from J; junction bases left unmatched: 9. In germline, CDR1 is SGHRS, CDR2 YFSETQ. The CDR3 here is CATHRGTSGTDTQYF. The CDR3 nucleotides read TGCGCCACCCACCGGGGGACTAGCGGTACAGATACGCAGTATTTT.

V usage is TRBV28 and J usage is TRBJ1-1, with 7 bases matching TRBD1. The germline V gene has CDR1 MDHEN and CDR2 SYDVKM. Trimming removed 2 bases from V and 0 bases from J; junction bases left unmatched: 6. The CDR3 is 16 amino acids. This CDR3 is CASSLPTGQMNTEAFF. CDR3 DNA: TGTGCCAGCAGTTTACCGACGGGACAGATGAACACTGAAGCTTTCTTT. Variable domain in full (rest from reference TRBV28 and TRBJ1-1): DVKVTQSSRYLVKRTGEKVFLECVQDMDHENMFWYRQDPGLGLRLIYFSYDVKMKEKGDIPEGYSVSREKKERFSLILESASTNQTSMYLCASSLPTGQMNTEAFFGQGTRLTVV.

CDR3 in amino acids: CASSLAQGESYEQYF. The CDR3 nucleotides are TGTGCCAGCAGCTTAGCACAGGGGGAGTCCTACGAGCAGTACTTC. V gene TRBV7-6 combines with J gene TRBJ2-7; TRBD1 agrees at 8 bases. Germline assignment: CDR1 SGHVS and CDR2 FNYEAQ. The CDR3 is made up of 15 amino acids. Trimming took 0 bases from V and 1 from J; bases not matched to a gene: 2.

The chain employs TRBV7-2 and TRBJ2-7; D is unresolved. Trimming shortened V by 5 bases and J by 4 bases, and 9 bases separated the two germline ends. The CDR3 runs 12 residues. CDR1 SGHTA and CDR2 FQGNSA come from the germline V gene. CDR3: CASSPRMYEQYF. The DNA for the CDR3 is TGTGCCAGCAGCCCCCGAATGTACGAGCAGTACTTC. Complete variable domain (other parts from reference TRBV7-2 and TRBJ2-7): GAGVSQSPSNKVTEKGKDVELRCDPISGHTALYWYRQSLGQGLEFLIYFQGNSAPDKSGLPSDRFSAERTGGSVSTLTIQRTQQEDSAVYLCASSPRMYEQYFGPGTRLTVT.

V gene TRBV5-1 combines with J gene TRBJ2-1; 10 nucleotides agree with TRBD2. The V gene's germline CDR1 is SGHRS and CDR2 YFSETQ. CDR3 length: 16 residues. The junction had 4 bases not matched to a gene; V was cut back by 0 bases and J by 4 bases. The CDR3 loop reads CASSLAAGGDYNEQFF. DNA of the CDR3: TGCGCCAGCAGCTTGGCAGCGGGGGGGGATTACAATGAGCAGTTCTTC.

This clone was counted once. This chain uses TRBV2 with TRBJ2-6, with D uncertain. The CDR3 is 16 residues long. V was shortened by 8 bases and J by 0 bases, with 14 bases between the two germline ends. Per the germline V gene, CDR1 is SNHLY and CDR2 is FYNNEI. CDR3 residues: CASAAMPVSGANVLTF. CDR3 nucleotide sequence: TGTGCCAGCGCCGCAATGCCAGTCTCTGGGGCCAACGTCCTGACTTTC.

This clone was seen only a few times. The rearrangement links TRBV7-6 to TRBJ2-7; unclear D gene. Germline lookup yields CDR1 SGHVS and CDR2 FNYEAQ. V was shortened by 0 bases and J by 1 base, with 7 bases between the two germline ends. The CDR3 has 14 amino acids. Here the CDR3 reads CASSLAPGSYEQYF. The CDR3, as DNA: TGTGCCAGCAGCTTAGCTCCAGGATCCTACGAGCAGTACTTC.

V is TRBV25-1 and J is TRBJ1-2; D is unclear. The germline gives CDR1 MGHDK, CDR2 SYGVNS. The CDR3 length is 15 residues. V dropped 2 bases and J dropped 2 bases, with 12 bases sitting between them. CDR3 nucleotides: TGTGCCAGCAGTGAAGAAAATTCAGGAAACTATGGCTACACCTTC. Its translation: CASSEENSGNYGYTF.